A single sample is the source of the 14 T cell receptor beta chains below, sequenced in a study of early T cells in non-severe SARS-CoV-2 infection. TCRdb recomputed calls from the 5' RACE reads with MiXCR, one row per CDR3 protein. Among over 80,000 distinct CDR3 sequences listed, more than 13% were seen once. The sample comprised whole blood. These receptors were collected from an adult who was a healthcare worker with PCR-confirmed SARS-CoV-2 infection or an uninfected control (not recorded which).

This clonotype showed up many times. This sequence joins TRBV5-1 and TRBJ1-2; TRBD1 aligns across 7 bases. Trimming took 0 bases from V and 6 from J; bases not matched to a gene: 2. This CDR3 comprises 13 residues. Germline V CDR1 and CDR2: SGHRS, YFSETQ. CDR3 sequence: CASSLDRGDGYTF. CDR3 in DNA: TGCGCCAGCAGCTTGGACAGGGGTGATGGCTACACCTTC.

This clonotype was picked up many times. V usage is TRBV7-2 and J usage is TRBJ2-1; 8 nucleotides line up with TRBD2. Per the germline V gene, CDR1 is SGHTA and CDR2 is FQGNSA. Unmatched junction bases numbered 4, after V lost 2 bases and J lost 7 bases. The CDR3 spans 14 residues. In DNA, the CDR3 is TGTGCCAGCAGCTTACAAGCGGGGGCTAATGAGCAGTTCTTC. Translated, it gives CASSLQAGANEQFF.

This clonotype appeared many times. V gene TRBV20-1 combines with J gene TRBJ2-4, with 10 bases lining up with TRBD1. Germline CDR1 is DFQATT and CDR2 is SNEGSKA (reference sequence). CDR3 size: 14 residues. V was clipped by 3 bases and J by 12 bases; unmatched bases: 11. The CDR3 nucleotides read TGCAGTGCTAGGCCAATCGACGGACAGGGGGATCAGTACTTC. It encodes CSARPIDGQGDQYF.

In this sample, this clonotype turned up a few times. This sequence joins TRBV30 and TRBJ1-5; D gene ambiguous. V lost 3 bases to trimming and J lost 2 bases, with 8 bases between them. The CDR3 contains 13 residues. Germline V lookup: CDR1 GTSNPN, CDR2 SVGIG (reference sequence). CDR3 protein: CAWSDQRNQPQHF. The CDR3 DNA reads as TGTGCCTGGAGCGATCAACGCAATCAGCCCCAGCATTTT.

This clonotype has a count of ten or more. The chain employs TRBV4-3 and TRBJ1-1, with unresolved D. In germline, CDR1 is LGHNA, CDR2 YSLEER. Deletions cut 4 bases from V and 4 bases from J, with 25 bases between. The CDR3 runs 18 residues. As DNA, the CDR3 is TGCGCCAGCAGCCTAGGCCTCACCACAAGCGAGGATGGCACTGAAGCTTTCTTT. Its translation: CASSLGLTTSEDGTEAFF.

The table lists this clonotype with a few counts. The J gene is TRBJ2-3, the V gene TRBV9; D remains unclear. The CDR3 sequence is 13 residues long. Trimming left V 1 base short and J 1 base short, with 4 bases between. Germline CDR1 reads SGDLS; CDR2 reads YYNGEE. The CDR3 coding sequence is TGTGCCAGCAGCGTATATCGCACAGATACGCAGTATTTT. Residues: CASSVYRTDTQYF.

This clonotype was seen a handful of times. The rearrangement joins TRBV12-3 or TRBV12-4 to TRBJ1-3; D not resolved. Trimming pared 3 bases from V and 0 bases from J, leaving 6 bases between. This CDR3 comprises 14 residues. CDR3 residues: CASSFTSSGNTIYF. CDR3 in DNA: TGTGCCAGCAGTTTTACTAGCTCTGGAAACACCATATATTTT.

This clonotype was counted only a few times. This chain joins TRBV5-4 and TRBJ1-1, with a weak D call TRBD1 (5 bases). The CDR3 consists of 14 residues. The V gene's germline CDR1 is SGHNT and CDR2 YYREEE (reference sequence). V lost 4 bases and J 1 base, leaving 11 bases between the germline ends. CDR3 residues: CASSNGGSNTEAFF. The CDR3 DNA sequence: TGTGCCAGCAGCAACGGGGGTTCGAACACTGAAGCTTTCTTT.

This clonotype was recorded many times. The chain couples TRBV27 to TRBJ2-4; 7 bases are a match to TRBD2. Germline-derived CDR1 and CDR2 are MNHEY and SMNVEV (reference sequence). Trimming took 7 bases from V and 4 from J; bases not matched to a gene: 1. This CDR3 is 12 amino acids long. The CDR3 reads CASMGGKNIQYF. Written as DNA, the CDR3 is TGTGCCAGCATGGGGGGGAAAAACATTCAGTACTTC.

This clonotype was found a few times. The chain couples TRBV12-3 or TRBV12-4 to TRBJ2-3; a possible D gene is TRBD1 (5 bases). The CDR3 is made up of 14 amino acids. V was cut by 8 bases and J by 2 bases, with 14 bases left in between. CDR3: CASVRGTDTDTQYF. The CDR3 DNA is TGTGCCAGCGTAAGGGGAACAGACACAGATACGCAGTATTTT.

The chain recombines TRBV12-3 or TRBV12-4 with TRBJ1-6; a weak D match, TRBD1 (6 bases). V lost 4 bases to trimming and J lost 10 bases, with 14 bases between them. The CDR3 extends over 14 amino acids. The DNA of the CDR3 is TGTGCCAGCAGTTACAGGGTCGGGCCCTCACCCCTCCACTTT. Its protein product is CASSYRVGPSPLHF.

The chain links TRBV18 to TRBJ2-7, with D hard to call. The CDR3 loop spans 14 amino acids. Germline CDR1 and CDR2: KGHSH and LQKENI. V lost 4 bases to trimming and J lost 6 bases, with 16 bases between them. In DNA, the CDR3 is TGTGCCAGCTCACTCGGACCAGGAGCCTGCGAGCAGTACTTC. This sequence encodes CASSLGPGACEQYF.

This clonotype was counted a few times. The junction departs from the called germline gene at one end, perhaps through a read error. The rearrangement joins TRBV28 to TRBJ1-4; no clear D. The CDR3 extends over 14 amino acids. The germline V gene encodes CDR1 MDHEN and CDR2 SYDVKM. CDR3 sequence (DNA): TGTGCCAGCAGCACAGCCGCAACTAATGAAAAACTGTTCTTT. It specifies CASSTAATNEKLFF.

V gene TRBV24-1 combines with J gene TRBJ2-3; D tentatively reads TRBD1 or TRBD2 (5 bases each). The CDR3 totals 14 residues. CDR1 KGHDR and CDR2 SFDVKD come from the germline V gene. V lost 4 bases and J lost 6, with 13 bases in between. In DNA form, the CDR3 reads TGTGCCACCAGTGACGGGACCGCGGGTGATACGCAGTATTTT. It translates to CATSDGTAGDTQYF.